These 11 T cell receptor beta chains came from one sample sequenced in a study of T-cell memory formation after mild COVID-19. TCRdb re-called the 5' RACE reads with MiXCR, one entry per CDR3 protein. The sample lists hundreds of thousands of distinct CDR3 sequences; about 20% were seen once. The sample was PBMCs or a T cell subset sorted from them (not recorded which). Receptors originate from an adult woman who had mild COVID-19 (a few samples of this study predate the infection). Cell type and time point are not known.

This chain links TRBV23-1 with TRBJ1-5; weak D call: TRBD1 (5 bases). TRBV23-1 is marked as an open reading frame, function uncertain. The CDR3 is 11 amino acids. The ends were cut back, 10 bases at V and 6 bases at J, with 10 bases in the middle. CDR3 nucleotides: TGCGCCACAGGGAATGGTCAGCCCCAGCATTTT. Encoded protein: CATGNGQPQHF.

V usage is TRBV7-2 and J usage is TRBJ1-2, with TRBD1 as a possible D gene (6 bases). Trimming removed 5 bases from V and 4 bases from J, with 17 bases in between. Germline V lookup: CDR1 SGHTA, CDR2 FQGNSA. This CDR3 spans 15 amino acids. The DNA for the CDR3 is TGTGCCAGCAGCGAACACCGACGAGGGGGCTATGGCTACACCTTC. Protein sequence: CASSEHRRGGYGYTF.

CDR3 region: CASSLIGGPADTQYF. The DNA of the CDR3 is TGTGCCAGCAGCTTAATAGGGGGGCCTGCAGATACGCAGTATTTT. The rearrangement links TRBV7-6 to TRBJ2-3; D assignment may be TRBD1 or TRBD2 (6 bases each). Trimming left V 2 bases short and J 4 bases short, with 13 bases between. This CDR3 spans 15 amino acids. The V gene's germline CDR1 is SGHVS and CDR2 FNYEAQ.

This clonotype was detected only a few times. J is TRBJ2-1 and V is TRBV20-1, with 14 nucleotides matching TRBD2. This CDR3 has 18 residues. With V trimmed by 3 bases and J by 12 bases, 19 bases remained unmatched. CDR1 DFQATT and CDR2 SNEGSKA come from the germline V gene (reference sequence). CDR3: CSASGGTSGSFFSRRQFF. CDR3 in DNA: TGCAGTGCTAGTGGGGGGACTAGCGGGAGCTTTTTTTCCAGGAGGCAGTTCTTC.

The chain joins TRBV29-1 to TRBJ2-7, with D perhaps matching TRBD1 (7 bases). The CDR3 contains 14 residues. CDR1 and CDR2 (germline): SQVTM, ANQGSEA. V was shortened by 6 bases and J by 1 base, with 16 bases between the two germline ends. Written as DNA, the CDR3 is TGCAGCGTGGGGGGCGCAGGGGGATCCTACGAGCAGTACTTC. It encodes CSVGGAGGSYEQYF.

This clonotype was observed a handful of times. This sequence joins TRBV29-1 and TRBJ2-7; D is uncertain. CDR3 size: 12 residues. V lost 0 bases, J lost 4 bases, and 7 bases lay in between. Looked up from germline, CDR1 is SQVTM and CDR2 is ANQGSEA. The CDR3 nucleotides read TGCAGCGTTGAAGATCCCGTTTACGAGCAGTACTTC. Encoded protein: CSVEDPVYEQYF.

This clonotype was observed a handful of times. This chain links TRBV7-6 with TRBJ2-1; the D gene is possibly TRBD1 (5 bases). Between the trimmed V and J ends, which lost 1 base and 2 bases, there was a span of 12 bases. CDR1 and CDR2 (germline): SGHVS, FNYEAQ. The CDR3 covers 16 residues. In nucleotides, the CDR3 is TGTGCCAGCAGCTTAGGAGGCAGGGATACCTACAATGAGCAGTTCTTC. It yields the protein CASSLGGRDTYNEQFF.

In its sample, this clonotype was seen many times. The genes are TRBV7-2 and TRBJ2-3; 11 positions match TRBD2. V was clipped by 2 bases and J by 3 bases; unmatched bases: 4. CDR1 SGHTA and CDR2 FQGNSA come from the germline V gene. The CDR3 length is 16 residues. The chain's CDR3 is CASSLLAGGGTDTQYF. DNA of the CDR3: TGTGCCAGCAGCTTACTAGCGGGAGGAGGTACAGATACGCAGTATTTT.

This chain uses TRBV20-1 with TRBJ1-5; D is unresolved. This CDR3 has 16 residues. Trimming stripped 0 bases from V and 0 bases from J, with 12 bases between. In germline, CDR1 is DFQATT, CDR2 SNEGSKA (reference sequence). The CDR3, as DNA: TGCAGTGCTAGAGATCGCCCGAACACTAGCAATCAGCCCCAGCATTTT. Its protein is CSARDRPNTSNQPQHF.

The chain couples TRBV4-3 to TRBJ2-7, with 7 nucleotides matching TRBD1. With 3 bases clipped from V and 4 bases from J, the junction kept 3 bases outside the gene matches. Germline assignment: CDR1 LGHNA and CDR2 YSLEER. The CDR3 sequence is 13 residues long. The chain's CDR3 is CASSHQTGYEQYF. The DNA for the CDR3 is TGCGCCAGCAGCCACCAGACAGGGTACGAGCAGTACTTC.

The V call is TRBV9, the J call TRBJ1-2, with a possible D match to TRBD1 (6 bases). CDR1 and CDR2 from the germline V gene are SGDLS and YYNGEE. This CDR3 region has 15 residues. V lost 4 bases and J 1 base, leaving 14 bases between the germline ends. The CDR3 loop reads CASSLQDSYNYGYTF. The CDR3 DNA is TGTGCCAGCAGCTTACAGGACAGTTATAACTATGGCTACACCTTC.